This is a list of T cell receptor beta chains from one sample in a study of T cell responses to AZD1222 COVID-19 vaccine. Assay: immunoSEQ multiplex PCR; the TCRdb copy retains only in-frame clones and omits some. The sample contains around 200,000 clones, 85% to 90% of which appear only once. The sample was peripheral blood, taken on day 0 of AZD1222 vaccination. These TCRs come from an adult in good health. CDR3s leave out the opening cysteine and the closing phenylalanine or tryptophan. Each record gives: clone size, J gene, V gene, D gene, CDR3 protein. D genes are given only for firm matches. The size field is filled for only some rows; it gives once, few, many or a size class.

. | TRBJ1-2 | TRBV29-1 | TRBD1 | SGLQGDGYT
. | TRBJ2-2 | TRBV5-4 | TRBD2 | ASSAKGSGGPTGELF
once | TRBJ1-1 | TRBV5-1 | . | ASSWTVGNTEAF
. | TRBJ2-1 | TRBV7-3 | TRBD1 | ASSPSRDRGYEQF
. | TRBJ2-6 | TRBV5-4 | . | ASSLPGTGANVLT
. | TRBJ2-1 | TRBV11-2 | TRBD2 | ASSPGTSGRAVYNEQF
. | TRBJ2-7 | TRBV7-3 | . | ASSFNGGNEQY
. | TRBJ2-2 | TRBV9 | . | ASSVRPNSGELF
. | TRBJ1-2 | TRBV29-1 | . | SGGGPRDGYT
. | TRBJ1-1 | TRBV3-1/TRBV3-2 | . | ASRSQQRGPNTEAF
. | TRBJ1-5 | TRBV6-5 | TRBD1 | ASRQGNQPQH
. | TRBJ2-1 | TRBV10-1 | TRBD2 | ASSAGLAGRPYNEQF
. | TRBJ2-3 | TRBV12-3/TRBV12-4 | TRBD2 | ASNRGVLDTQY
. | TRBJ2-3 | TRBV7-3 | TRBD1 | ASDLTGQGTDTQY
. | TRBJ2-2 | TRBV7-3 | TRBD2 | ASSLHPPVAGGTSTGELF
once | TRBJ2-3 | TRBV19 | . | ASSPTGTFTDTQY
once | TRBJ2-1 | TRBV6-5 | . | ASRPDRSSYNEQF
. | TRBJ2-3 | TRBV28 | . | ASSLGGGRSDTQY
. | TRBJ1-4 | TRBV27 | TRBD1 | ASSWRGHAEKLF
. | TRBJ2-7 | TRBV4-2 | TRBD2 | ASGRGASGSSYEQY
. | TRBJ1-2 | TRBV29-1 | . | SVGNGGYT
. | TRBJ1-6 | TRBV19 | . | ASSRDGSPSPLH
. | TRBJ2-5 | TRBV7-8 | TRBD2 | ASSPTGAGVRETQY
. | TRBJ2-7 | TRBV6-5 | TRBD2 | ASITTSAGGEQY
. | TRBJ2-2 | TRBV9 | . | ASSGGGALGELF
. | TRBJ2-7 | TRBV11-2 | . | ASSLDLGQYEQY
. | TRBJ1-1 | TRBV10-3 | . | AIREQGPAEAF